The T cell receptor beta chain under discussion was sequenced for a study of T cell responses to AZD1222 COVID-19 vaccine. This CDR3 contains 14 residues. The trim removed 0 bases at V and 9 bases at J, leaving 4 bases unmatched. Germline V lookup: CDR1 SGHRS, CDR2 YFSETQ. The method was immunoSEQ multiplex PCR; TCRdb's version includes in-frame clones alone and lacks a portion of them. Among 200,000 or so clones listed, 85% to 95% were seen once. This specimen consisted of peripheral blood, obtained on day 0 of AZD1222 vaccination. The clonotype was recovered from an adult in good health. The rearrangement uses TRBV5-1 and TRBJ2-2, with 8 bases matching TRBD1. CDR3 nucleotides: TGCGCCAGCAGCTTGGAATTCAGGGGGCGGGAGCTGTTTTTT. As protein: CASSLEFRGRELFF.